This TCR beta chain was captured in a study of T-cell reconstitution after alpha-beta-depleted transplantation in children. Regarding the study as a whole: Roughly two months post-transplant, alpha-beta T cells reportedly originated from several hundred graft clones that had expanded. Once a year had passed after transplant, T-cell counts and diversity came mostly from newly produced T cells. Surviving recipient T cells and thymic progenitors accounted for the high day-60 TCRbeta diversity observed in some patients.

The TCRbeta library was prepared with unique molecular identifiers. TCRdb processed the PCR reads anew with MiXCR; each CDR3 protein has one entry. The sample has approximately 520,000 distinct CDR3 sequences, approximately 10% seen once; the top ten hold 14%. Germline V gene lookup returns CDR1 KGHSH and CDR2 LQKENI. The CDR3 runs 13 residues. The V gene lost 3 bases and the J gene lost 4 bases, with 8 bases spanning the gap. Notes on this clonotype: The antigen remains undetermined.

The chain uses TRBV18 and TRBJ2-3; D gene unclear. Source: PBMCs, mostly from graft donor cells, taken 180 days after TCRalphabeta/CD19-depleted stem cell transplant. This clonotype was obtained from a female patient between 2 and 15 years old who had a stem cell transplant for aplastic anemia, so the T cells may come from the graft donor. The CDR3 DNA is TGTGCCAGCTCACCCCAGAGCGCAGATACGCAGTATTTT. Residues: CASSPQSADTQYF. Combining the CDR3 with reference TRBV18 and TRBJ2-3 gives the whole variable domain NAGVMQNPRHLVRRRGQEARLRCSPMKGHSHVYWYRQLPEEGLKFMVYLQKENIIDESGMPKERFSAEFPKEGPSILRIQQVVRGDSAAYFCASSPQSADTQYFGPGTRLTVL.